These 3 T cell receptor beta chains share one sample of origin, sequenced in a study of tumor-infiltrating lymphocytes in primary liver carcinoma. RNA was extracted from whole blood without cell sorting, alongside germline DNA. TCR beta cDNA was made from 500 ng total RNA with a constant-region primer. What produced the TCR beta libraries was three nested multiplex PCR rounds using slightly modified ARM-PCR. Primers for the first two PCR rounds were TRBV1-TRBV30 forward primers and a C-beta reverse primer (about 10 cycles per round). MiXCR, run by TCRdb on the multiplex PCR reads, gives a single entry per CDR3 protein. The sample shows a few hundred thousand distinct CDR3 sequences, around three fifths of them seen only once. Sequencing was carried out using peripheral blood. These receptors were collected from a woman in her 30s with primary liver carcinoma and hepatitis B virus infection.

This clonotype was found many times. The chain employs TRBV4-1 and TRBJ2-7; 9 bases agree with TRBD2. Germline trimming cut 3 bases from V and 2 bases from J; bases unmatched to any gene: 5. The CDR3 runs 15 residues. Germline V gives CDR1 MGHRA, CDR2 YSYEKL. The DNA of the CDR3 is TGCGCCAGCAGCCAGATCCGCGGGAGGGCCTACGAGCAGTACTTC. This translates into CASSQIRGRAYEQYF.

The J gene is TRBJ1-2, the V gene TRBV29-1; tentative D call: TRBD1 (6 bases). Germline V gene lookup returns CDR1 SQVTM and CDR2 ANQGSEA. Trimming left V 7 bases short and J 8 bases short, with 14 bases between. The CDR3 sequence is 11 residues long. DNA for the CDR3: TGCAGCGGCCGAACAGGGATAGGCTACACCTTC. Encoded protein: CSGRTGIGYTF.

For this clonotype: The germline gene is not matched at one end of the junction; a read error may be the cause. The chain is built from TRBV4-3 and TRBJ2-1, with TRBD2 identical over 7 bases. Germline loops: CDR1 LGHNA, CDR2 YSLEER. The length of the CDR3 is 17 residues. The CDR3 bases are TGCGCCAGCAGCCAAAGGGAGGGGCTAGCAGCCTACAATGAGCAGTCCTTC. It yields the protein CASSQREGLAAYNEQSF.